The 15 T cell receptor beta chains given below trace back to one sample, sequenced in a study of cytomegalovirus exposure and HLA in healthy donors. It was with 60 Vbeta and 13 Jbeta primers that the PCR ran. The method was immunoSEQ multiplex PCR; TCRdb's version includes in-frame clones alone and lacks a portion of them. The sample includes over 150,000 clones, roughly 78% of them seen just once. Sample: PBMCs. The receptors were sampled from a boy aged 10-17 years in good health and CMV-seronegative.

As DNA, the CDR3 is TGTGCCAGCAGTGTAAAGACCACCAGTGGGCCACTCTCCTACGAGCAGTACTTC. It encodes CASSVKTTSGPLSYEQYF. V and J are TRBV6-1 and TRBJ2-7; D remains unclear. The CDR3 sequence is 18 residues long. The germline V and J ends were trimmed by 4 bases and 0 bases, with 22 bases remaining between them. CDR1 is MNHNS, CDR2 SASEGT, per germline.

The gene calls are TRBV6-5 and TRBJ2-7, with 8 bases aligning to TRBD1. Germline trimming cut 2 bases from V and 2 bases from J; bases unmatched to any gene: 8. CDR3 length: 16 residues. Germline CDR1 MNHEY, CDR2 SVGAGI. The CDR3 DNA sequence: TGTGCCAGCAGTTACAGCAGGGGGCTAAGCACCTACGAGCAGTACTTC. As protein: CASSYSRGLSTYEQYF.

This clone was counted a few times. The chain recombines TRBV18 with TRBJ1-5; maybe TRBD1 (6 bases). From germline, CDR1 is KGHSH and CDR2 LQKENI. The CDR3 covers 17 residues. Trimming removed 2 bases from V and 3 bases from J, with 17 bases in between. CDR3 in DNA: TGTGCCAGCTCACCAATTGCGGCAGGGGCCATCAATCAGCCCCAGCATTTT. This encodes CASSPIAAGAINQPQHF. Looking up the rest from reference TRBV18 and TRBJ1-5 gives the full variable domain: NAGVMQNPRHLVRRRGQEARLRCSPMKGHSHVYWYRQLPEEGLKFMVYLQKENIIDESGMPKERFSAEFPKEGPSILRIQQVVRGDSAAYFCASSPIAAGAINQPQHFGDGTRLSIL.

The V call is TRBV14, the J call TRBJ1-4, with D perhaps TRBD1 (6 bases). V shed 7 bases and J shed 7 bases, with 13 bases lying between them. Germline V gives CDR1 SGHDN, CDR2 FVKESK. This CDR3 spans 13 amino acids. CDR3 loop: CASNRDAGEKLFF. The CDR3 bases are TGTGCCAGCAACAGGGACGCAGGTGAAAAACTGTTTTTT.

In the case of this clone: This sample also contains other DNA sequences that code for the same CDR3. The rearrangement joins TRBV9 to TRBJ1-1; D might be TRBD1 (5 bases). Between the trimmed V and J ends, which lost 2 bases and 0 bases, there was a span of 8 bases. The CDR3 covers 14 residues. Per the germline V gene, CDR1 is SGDLS and CDR2 is YYNGEE. The CDR3 sequence is CASSVAGLNTEAFF. As DNA, the CDR3 is TGTGCCAGCAGCGTGGCAGGGTTGAACACTGAAGCTTTCTTT.

The chain uses TRBV6-5 and TRBJ2-5; 10 nucleotides line up with TRBD1. Trimming at V came to 0 bases and at J to 3 bases, leaving 4 bases not matched to a gene. The CDR3 totals 16 residues. Germline V gene lookup returns CDR1 MNHEY and CDR2 SVGAGI. CDR3 sequence (DNA): TGTGCCAGCAGTTACTCGCCGGGACAGGGGAAAGAGACCCAGTACTTC. Its translation is CASSYSPGQGKETQYF.

This clone has only a few counts. CDR3 sequence reads: CASSSAIWANSPLHF. The CDR3 nucleotides read TGTGCCAGCAGTTCCGCAATCTGGGCAAATTCACCCCTCCACTTT. The chain links TRBV27 to TRBJ1-6; D gene unclear. The germline V gene has CDR1 MNHEY and CDR2 SMNVEV (reference sequence). This CDR3 has 15 amino acids. The ends were cut back, 4 bases at V and 7 bases at J, with 14 bases in the middle.

This clone appeared a few times. The chain combines TRBV6-5 with TRBJ1-1, with D uncertain. From germline, CDR1 is MNHEY and CDR2 SVGAGI. The ends were cut back, 5 bases at V and 1 base at J, with 8 bases in the middle. This CDR3 comprises 13 residues. The CDR3: CASSPAENTEAFF. For the CDR3, the DNA is TGTGCCAGCAGTCCCGCAGAGAACACTGAAGCTTTCTTT.

The rearrangement uses TRBV4-2 and TRBJ1-2; perhaps TRBD1 as D (5 bases). The ends were cut back, 0 bases at V and 7 bases at J, with 18 bases in the middle. The CDR3 length is 16 residues. Germline CDR1 LGHNA, CDR2 YNFKEQ. The CDR3 spells CASSQDLLAGGGGYTF. CDR3 coding DNA: TGTGCCAGCAGCCAAGATCTTTTGGCAGGCGGGGGTGGCTACACCTTC.

The chain links TRBV7-8 to TRBJ1-2; D ambiguous. The CDR3 totals 13 residues. Germline CDR1 SGHVS, CDR2 FQNEAQ. Trimming stripped 1 base from V and 6 bases from J, with 9 bases between. CDR3 coding DNA: TGTGCCAGCAGCTTAGTGGGAGGAGATGGCTACACCTTC. Protein: CASSLVGGDGYTF.

The V call is TRBV7-9, the J call TRBJ2-1; TRBD2 matches at 9 bases. The germline gives CDR1 SEHNR, CDR2 FQNEAQ (reference sequence). This CDR3 comprises 14 residues. The V and J ends lost 2 bases and 7 bases, in that order; junction bases with no gene match: 3. The CDR3 here is CASSLKRGENEQFF. The CDR3 DNA sequence: TGTGCCAGCAGCTTAAAGCGGGGGGAAAATGAGCAGTTCTTC. The full variable domain, rest sourced from reference TRBV7-9 and TRBJ2-1, is DTGVSQNPRHKITKRGQNVTFRCDPISEHNRLYWYRQTLGQGPEFLTYFQNEAQLEKSRLLSDRFSAERPKGSFSTLEIQRTEQGDSAMYLCASSLKRGENEQFFGPGTRLTVL.

The chain couples TRBV19 to TRBJ1-2; D is perhaps TRBD1 (6 bases). The CDR3 has 14 amino acids. Between the trimmed V and J ends, which lost 5 bases and 7 bases, there was a span of 17 bases. Germline-derived CDR1 and CDR2 are LNHDA and SQIVND (reference sequence). The CDR3 here is CASSSREGVFGYTF. For the CDR3, the DNA is TGTGCCAGTAGTTCCCGGGAGGGGGTTTTTGGCTACACCTTC.

As regards this clone: This same CDR3 is encoded by further DNA sequences in the sample. The chain combines TRBV5-1 with TRBJ2-5; 11 nucleotides align to TRBD1. This CDR3 comprises 14 residues. Germline CDR1 is SGHRS and CDR2 is YFSETQ. V lost 4 bases and J lost 5; bases outside the gene matches: 4. In DNA form, the CDR3 reads TGCGCCAGCAGCCTAGGGACAGGGGGGGAGACCCAGTACTTC. Translating gives CASSLGTGGETQYF.

This clone was found once. The junction departs from germline at one end; a sequencing error may be responsible. The V gene is TRBV19, the J gene TRBJ2-1; 8 nucleotides match TRBD1. Germline-derived CDR1 and CDR2 are LNHDA and SQIVND (reference sequence). The CDR3 contains 16 residues. CDR3 amino acids: CASSIHSGQGKSARLF. Written as DNA, the CDR3 is TGTGCCAGTAGTATTCATTCAGGACAGGGAAAATCTGCCCGACTCTTC.

The genes are TRBV19 and TRBJ1-5; D possibly corresponds to TRBD1 (5 bases). This CDR3 has 14 residues. With 5 bases removed from V and 4 bases from J, the gap between germline ends came to 12 bases. The germline V gene encodes CDR1 LNHDA and CDR2 SQIVND (reference sequence). The CDR3 protein is CASSAGRINQPQHF. CDR3 coding DNA: TGTGCCAGTAGTGCGGGACGGATAAATCAGCCCCAGCATTTT.